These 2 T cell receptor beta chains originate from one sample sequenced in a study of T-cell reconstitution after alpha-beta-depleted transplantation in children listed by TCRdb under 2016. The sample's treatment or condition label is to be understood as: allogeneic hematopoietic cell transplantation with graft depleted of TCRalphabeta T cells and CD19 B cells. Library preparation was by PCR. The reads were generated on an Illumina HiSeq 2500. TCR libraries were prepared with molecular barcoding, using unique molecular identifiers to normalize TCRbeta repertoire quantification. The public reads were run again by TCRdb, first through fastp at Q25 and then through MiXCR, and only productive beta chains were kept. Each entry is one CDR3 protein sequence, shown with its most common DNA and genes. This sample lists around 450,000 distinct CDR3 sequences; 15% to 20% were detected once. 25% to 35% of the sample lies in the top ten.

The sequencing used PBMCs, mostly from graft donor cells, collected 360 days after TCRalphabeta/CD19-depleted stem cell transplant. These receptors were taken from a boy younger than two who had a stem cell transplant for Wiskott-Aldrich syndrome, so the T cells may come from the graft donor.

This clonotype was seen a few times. CDR3 loop: CAISVDRDRVTMGANVLTF. The CDR3, as DNA: TGTGCCATCAGTGTCGACAGGGATAGGGTTACTATGGGGGCCAACGTCCTGACTTTC. The rearrangement links TRBV10-3 to TRBJ2-6, with 7 nucleotides matching TRBD1. This CDR3 spans 19 amino acids. Germline CDR1 and CDR2: ENHRY and SYGVKD. The V segment lost 4 bases and the J segment 4 bases; nucleotides outside the gene matches: 16.

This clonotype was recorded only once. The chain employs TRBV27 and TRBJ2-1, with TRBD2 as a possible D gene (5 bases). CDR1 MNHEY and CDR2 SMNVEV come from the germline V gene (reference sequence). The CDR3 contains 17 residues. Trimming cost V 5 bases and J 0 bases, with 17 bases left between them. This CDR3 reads CASSTSGGPSSYNEQFF. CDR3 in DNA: TGTGCCAGCAGTACCAGCGGTGGGCCGAGCTCCTACAATGAGCAGTTCTTC.